Described below is a single TCR beta chain sequence and its context. Germline V gene sequence: CDR1 MNHEY, CDR2 SVGAGI. Trimming cost V 5 bases and J 7 bases, with 17 bases left between them. This CDR3 is 14 amino acids long. This entry comes from a study of PD-L1 blockade in urothelial cancer. Turning to the study itself: Patients commenced atezolizumab in the mid-2010s, and it was given at 1,200 mg intravenously every 3 weeks. Blood underwent analysis 3 weeks (second dose) and 6 weeks after treatment began.

Sequenced by immunoSEQ multiplex PCR; TCRdb stores in-frame clones only, minus some. This table holds about 25,000 clones, roughly 84% found once. Time point noted: peripheral blood 6 weeks after treatment start. Sample: PBMCs, taken around atezolizumab (anti-PD-L1) treatment. The chain has TRBV6-5 and TRBJ1-2; tentative D call: TRBD1 (5 bases). This clonotype originated in a man aged 70 or older with urothelial cancer. Written as DNA, the CDR3 is TGTGCCAGCAGTCCCTTGGCCGGGGGTGGTGGCTACACCTTC. As protein: CASSPLAGGGGYTF.